What follows are 3 T cell receptor beta chains derived from one specimen sequenced in a study of blood T cell repertoires in COVID-19. The method was immunoSEQ multiplex PCR; TCRdb's version includes in-frame clones alone and lacks a portion of them. The sample contains 63,000 or so clones, more than 85% of which appear only once. The specimen was peripheral blood. These receptors were taken from a man between 70 and 80 years old with active COVID-19.

The J gene is TRBJ2-1, the V gene TRBV4-2; 11 nucleotides match TRBD2. CDR3 size: 15 residues. J was trimmed by 9 bases and V by 1 base; bases with no gene match: 5. Germline V gives CDR1 LGHNA, CDR2 YNFKEQ. The CDR3 DNA reads TGTGCCAGCAGCCAAGTGGGCCTAGCGGGGGGTGAGCAGTTCTTC. Encoded protein: CASSQVGLAGGEQFF.

The chain carries TRBV5-5 and TRBJ1-5; 10 bases line up with TRBD1. The V and J ends lost 3 bases and 6 bases, in that order; junction bases with no gene match: 6. The CDR3 is 15 amino acids. Germline loops: CDR1 SGHKS, CDR2 YYEKEE (reference sequence). CDR3 nucleotide sequence: TGTGCCAGCAGCTGGGGACAGGGGACGGGTCAGCCCCAGCATTTT. It codes for CASSWGQGTGQPQHF.

This chain connects TRBV6-2 or TRBV6-3 to TRBJ2-1; 15 positions agree with TRBD2. The germline CDR1 and CDR2 sequences are MNHEY and SVGEGT. The CDR3 spans 19 residues. The ends lost 2 bases at V and 4 bases at J; junction bases unmatched: 9. CDR3 residues: CASSYPPGLAGGGYNEQFF. The CDR3 nucleotides read TGTGCCAGCAGTTACCCCCCGGGACTAGCGGGAGGAGGTTACAATGAGCAGTTCTTC.